The 8 T cell receptor beta chains reported below all come from one sample, sequenced in a study of blood T cells in healthy people across ages. The authors ran a second PCR of about 7 to 12 cycles using a sample-barcoded 5' primer and a J-beta primer mix. TCRdb fed the 5' RACE reads into MiXCR, producing one record per CDR3 protein. The repertoire holds over 1,300,000 distinct CDR3 sequences, with around 59% as singletons. Material: blood. The receptors originated from a man aged 18 to 29 in good health.

This chain uses TRBV11-2 with TRBJ2-1, with TRBD2 identical over 10 bases. The V gene end was trimmed by 2 bases and the J gene end by 4 bases; junction bases not matched to a gene: 5. Germline lookup yields CDR1 SGHAT and CDR2 FQNNGV. The CDR3 covers 16 residues. The CDR3 here is CASSLLAGETYNEQFF. CDR3 sequence (DNA): TGTGCCAGCAGCTTACTAGCGGGAGAGACTTACAATGAGCAGTTCTTC. The whole variable domain, remainder taken from reference TRBV11-2 and TRBJ2-1, is EAGVAQSPRYKIIEKRQSVAFWCNPISGHATLYWYQQILGQGPKLLIQFQNNGVVDDSQLPKDRFSAERLKGVDSTLKIQPAKLEDSAVYLCASSLLAGETYNEQFFGPGTRLTVL.

V and J are TRBV6-1 and TRBJ2-3; 7 nucleotides line up with TRBD2. The CDR3 is 16 residues long. CDR1 is MNHNS, CDR2 SASEGT, per germline. The V segment lost 3 bases and the J segment 3 bases; nucleotides outside the gene matches: 9. CDR3 nucleotides: TGTGCCAGCAGTGACGATGTTGGCGGGGGAACAGATACGCAGTATTTT. The encoded protein is CASSDDVGGGTDTQYF.

V gene TRBV12-3 or TRBV12-4 combines with J gene TRBJ2-3; D is perhaps TRBD1 (6 bases). V was trimmed by 3 bases and J by 2 bases, leaving 15 bases between them. The CDR3 covers 16 residues. The CDR3 sequence: CASSFMGQVITDTQYF. The CDR3 coding sequence is TGTGCCAGCAGTTTTATGGGACAAGTAATCACAGATACGCAGTATTTT.

V is TRBV10-3 and J is TRBJ1-1, with D perhaps TRBD1 (5 bases). This CDR3 region has 13 residues. The V gene's germline CDR1 is ENHRY and CDR2 SYGVKD. V was shortened by 2 bases and J by 10 bases, with 14 bases between the two germline ends. CDR3 region: CAISEKEGRGAFF. CDR3 DNA: TGTGCCATCAGTGAGAAGGAGGGGAGGGGAGCTTTCTTT.

The chain carries TRBV10-3 and TRBJ2-7, with D tentatively TRBD1 (7 bases). Trimming took 0 bases from V and 2 from J, leaving 29 bases between them. This CDR3 spans 21 amino acids. CDR1 and CDR2 from the germline V gene are ENHRY and SYGVKD. CDR3 in DNA: TGTGCCATCAGTGAGTCGTCAGGGGGGAAGCCTAGGTCGGTAGACCCCTACGAGCAGTACTTC. It specifies CAISESSGGKPRSVDPYEQYF.

The chain links TRBV20-1 to TRBJ2-5, with D possibly being TRBD1 or TRBD2 (6 bases each). Germline values: CDR1 DFQATT, CDR2 SNEGSKA (reference sequence). This CDR3 spans 14 amino acids. Trimming removed 0 bases at V and 5 bases at J, with 13 bases between. The CDR3 sequence is CSARDGGGWETQYF. The CDR3 DNA reads as TGCAGTGCTAGAGATGGAGGGGGATGGGAGACCCAGTACTTC.

The chain joins TRBV7-9 to TRBJ2-7; D may be TRBD2 (5 bases). Germline V gene data show CDR1 as SEHNR and CDR2 as FQNEAQ (reference sequence). This CDR3 has 14 residues. V shed 6 bases and J shed 4 bases, with 16 bases lying between them. As DNA, the CDR3 is TGTGCCAGCAGAGACACCGGGATCTTTTACGAGCAGTACTTC. This sequence encodes CASRDTGIFYEQYF.

This sequence joins TRBV27 and TRBJ2-3; D gene ambiguous. Germline-derived CDR1 and CDR2 are MNHEY and SMNVEV (reference sequence). This CDR3 region has 18 residues. V lost 3 bases and J 1 base, leaving 20 bases between the germline ends. The CDR3: CASSFRPYVVFGTDTQYF. DNA of the CDR3: TGTGCCAGCAGTTTTAGGCCCTACGTAGTCTTCGGCACAGATACGCAGTATTTT.